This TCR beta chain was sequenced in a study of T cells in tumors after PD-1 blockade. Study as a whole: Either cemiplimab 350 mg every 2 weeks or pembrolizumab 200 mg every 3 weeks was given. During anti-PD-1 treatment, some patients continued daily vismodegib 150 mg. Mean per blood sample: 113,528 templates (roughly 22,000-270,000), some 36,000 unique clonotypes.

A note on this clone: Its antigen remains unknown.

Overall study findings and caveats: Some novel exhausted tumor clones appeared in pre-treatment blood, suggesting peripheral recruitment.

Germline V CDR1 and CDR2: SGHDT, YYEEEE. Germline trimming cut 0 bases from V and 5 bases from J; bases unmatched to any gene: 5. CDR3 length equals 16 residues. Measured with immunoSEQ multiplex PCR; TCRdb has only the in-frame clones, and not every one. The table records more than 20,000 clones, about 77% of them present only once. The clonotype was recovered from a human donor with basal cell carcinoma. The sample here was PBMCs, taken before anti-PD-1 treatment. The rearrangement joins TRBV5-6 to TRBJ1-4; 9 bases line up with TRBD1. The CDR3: CASSLGTGERNEKLFF. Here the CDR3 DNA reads TGTGCCAGCAGCTTGGGGACAGGGGAACGGAATGAAAAACTGTTTTTT.